This TCR beta chain was identified in a study of monozygotic twins with inflammatory bowel disease. Study-wide findings and caveats: Among IBD patients, fewer clonotypes were shared with others than among healthy twins, especially with disease activity. With inverse Simpson as the measure, TCRbeta diversity was lower in IBD patients than in healthy co-twins.

Of note for this clonotype: Antigen unknown.

The CDR3 is made up of 17 amino acids. Germline V gives CDR1 SGHTA, CDR2 FQGNSA. The UMIs contained a 6-nucleotide sample barcode. They were added by template switching during cDNA synthesis. Reprocessing the 5' RACE reads, TCRdb reports a single entry for every CDR3 protein and omits DNA. Its clone listing holds around 97,000 distinct CDR3 sequences. The sample taken for sequencing was blood. This rearrangement joins TRBV7-2 to TRBJ2-6; TCRdb designates TRBD1, a call that cannot be tested without DNA. The TCR originated in a human donor with ulcerative colitis or Crohn's disease, or a healthy co-twin of an affected twin (not recorded which). The CDR3: CASSPQGRVSGANVLTF.